The present entry profiles one TCR beta chain with its context. The antigen remains unidentified. The sample is drawn from a study of shared clonotypes between healthy human individuals. Across the whole study: Ranging from 18 to 49 in age, donors were a couple of women and a few men. Each donor's CD8 memory used one plate, CD8 naive two, each CD4 subset three. The study's findings and limits: Sharing of clonotypes among donors was expected to vary with sequencing depth. Naive subsets, compared against memory subsets, generally had larger estimated richness values.

Repertoires were generated with immunoSEQ multiplex PCR, while TCRdb's copy carries only in-frame clones and drops some. In the table there are some 2.1 million clones, 85% to 95% of which are singletons. The length of the CDR3 is 15 residues. Germline V lookup: CDR1 LNHNV, CDR2 YYDKDF (reference sequence). Deletions cut 3 bases from V and 2 bases from J, with 12 bases between. Terminally differentiated effector memory CD45RA+ cells were excluded by CCR7 positive selection of CD45RO-negative cells. Sample: naive CD8+ T cells from PBMCs. The chain carries TRBV15 and TRBJ2-3; a weak D match, TRBD1 (5 bases). The origin of this receptor is a man between 18 and 35 years old in good health. Some clones in this sample may be carry-over from other donors' samples. CDR3 sequence (DNA): TGTGCCACCAGCAGGTCAGGGTCGTTCACAGATACGCAGTATTTT. Protein sequence: CATSRSGSFTDTQYF.